This TCR beta chain was found in a study of CD8+ T cells in alopecia areata. Study observations and caveats: Sharing of TCR sequences between patients (possibly for HLA-related reasons) was less clear than in mice.

The investigators collected lesional scalp punch biopsies and peripheral blood from alopecia areata patients. This clone came up a few times. Its target is not known. The germline CDR1 and CDR2 sequences are SGHNT and YYREEE (reference sequence). The CDR3 contains 15 residues. The germline V and J ends were trimmed by 0 bases and 4 bases, with 11 bases remaining between them. Extraction of RNA preceded its reverse transcription into cDNA, which served as the sequencing template. Libraries were prepared by immunoSEQ multiplex PCR; TCRdb keeps only in-frame clonotypes and omits some of them. The sample contains 80,000 to 100,000 clones, roughly 41% of which appear only once.

This chain uses TRBV5-4 with TRBJ2-1; maybe TRBD1 (5 bases). The sample was CD4+ T cells sorted from blood. This clonotype was obtained from a human donor with alopecia areata. CDR3 in DNA: TGTGCCAGCAGCTTGGTTGGGGCCGGTTACAATGAGCAGTTCTTC. Translation: CASSLVGAGYNEQFF.